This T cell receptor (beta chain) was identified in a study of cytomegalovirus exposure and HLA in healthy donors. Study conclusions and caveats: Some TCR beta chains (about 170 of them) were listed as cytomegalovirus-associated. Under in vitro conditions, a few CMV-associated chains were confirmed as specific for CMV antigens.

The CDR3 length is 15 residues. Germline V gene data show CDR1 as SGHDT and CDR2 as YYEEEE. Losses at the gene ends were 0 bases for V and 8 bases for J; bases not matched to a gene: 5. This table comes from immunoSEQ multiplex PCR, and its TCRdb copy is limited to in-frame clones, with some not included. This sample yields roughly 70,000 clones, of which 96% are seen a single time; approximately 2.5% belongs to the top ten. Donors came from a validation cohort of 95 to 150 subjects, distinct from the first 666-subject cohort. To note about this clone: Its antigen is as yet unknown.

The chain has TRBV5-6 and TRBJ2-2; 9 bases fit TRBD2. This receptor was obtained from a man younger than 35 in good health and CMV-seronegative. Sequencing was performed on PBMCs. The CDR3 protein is CASSLGLAAFGELFF. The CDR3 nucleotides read TGTGCCAGCAGCTTGGGACTAGCGGCCTTTGGGGAGCTGTTTTTT.